These T cell receptor beta chains were read from a single sample in a study of blood T cell repertoires in COVID-19. Clones were read by immunoSEQ multiplex PCR, and TCRdb kept only the in-frame ones, dropping some. Here the sample spans 150,000 or so clones, roughly nine tenths being singletons. The material sequenced was peripheral blood. The source of these receptors is a man aged 60 to 69 with active or convalescent COVID-19. Each CDR3 is given with its conserved first and last residue.

j_call v_call cdr3_aa
TRBJ2-7 TRBV25-1 CASSVLGTATYEQYF
TRBJ1-1 TRBV5-4 CASSPWGGSYTEAFF
TRBJ2-3 TRBV11-3 CASSLGGRGTDTQYF
TRBJ1-1 TRBV6-5 CATGDRGRIQAFF
TRBJ2-1 TRBV28 CASPPFLGADEQFF
TRBJ2-2 TRBV19 CASSIAYVTGELFF
TRBJ2-7 TRBV7-6 CASSLGFTGEYEQYF
TRBJ1-1 TRBV11-2 CASSLVRAGEAFF
TRBJ2-5 TRBV6-5 CASSYGLGLGGETQYF
TRBJ2-7 TRBV3-1/TRBV3-2 CASSPSLGGRTYEQYF
TRBJ2-5 TRBV2 CASSPGLAGGYQETQYF
TRBJ2-7 TRBV29-1 CSVVAGYEQYF
TRBJ2-7 TRBV5-5 CASSIRDRGHEQYF
TRBJ2-2 TRBV27 CASKEPAYTGELFF
TRBJ1-2 TRBV6-5 CASSYSTTGSYGYTF
TRBJ2-7 TRBV14 CASSRHNTYEQYF
TRBJ1-5 TRBV10-3 CAISWTENSNQPQHF
TRBJ2-5 TRBV11-2 CASSYRPGQGLGETQYF
TRBJ2-1 TRBV7-2 CASSLATGGRLNEQFF
TRBJ2-1 TRBV6-5 CASSYSRTSAEQFF
TRBJ1-5 TRBV19 CASSIEGSQPQHF
TRBJ1-6 TRBV7-9 CASSLETGRGSPLHF
TRBJ2-5 TRBV30 CAWSNRGETQYF
TRBJ1-2 TRBV5-3 CARSLASGKGYTF
TRBJ1-5 TRBV6-5 CASRRGGDQPQHF
TRBJ1-6 TRBV14 CASSQGRERGYIHSPLHF
TRBJ1-1 TRBV10-2 CASSESARDNQNTEAFF
TRBJ2-5 TRBV6-2/TRBV6-3 CASSSEEGGQAETQYF
TRBJ2-7 TRBV20-1 CSAFARAEQYF
TRBJ2-7 TRBV30 CAWGTEIYEQYF
TRBJ2-1 TRBV24-1 CATSDTGTGGSNEQFF
TRBJ1-5 TRBV5-8 CASSFGWSNQPQHF
TRBJ1-6 TRBV5-1 CASSVQGASYNSPLHF
TRBJ1-1 TRBV7-9 CASSTGHLNTEAFF
TRBJ2-3 TRBV27 CASSPQGTDTQYF
TRBJ2-3 TRBV5-1 CASSLGSSGGADTQYF
TRBJ2-3 TRBV19 CASSIREGTDTQYF
TRBJ1-1 TRBV7-2 CASRPDRVNTEAFF
TRBJ2-1 TRBV5-1 CASSLGRLAENDEQFF
TRBJ1-5 TRBV6-6 CASSWTAFSNQPQHF
TRBJ1-1 TRBV20-1 CSASRGQRNTEAFF